One and the same sample provided the 16 T cell receptor beta chains below, sequenced in a study of T cell repertoires in cytomegalovirus infection. Via MiXCR, TCRdb re-called the reads, giving one row per CDR3 protein. The data contain around 190,000 distinct CDR3 sequences, roughly 14% of them singletons. Sequenced material: PBMCs. The receptors were gathered from a human donor in good health (CMV status not recorded). Some clones in this sample may be carry-over from other donors' samples.

The chain couples TRBV5-6 to TRBJ2-7; D unresolved. Germline V CDR1 and CDR2: SGHDT, YYEEEE. This CDR3 comprises 13 residues. The V end was cut by 1 base, the J end by 5 bases, with 10 bases between. This CDR3 is CASSLSTGNEQYF. The CDR3 DNA reads as TGTGCCAGCAGCTTGTCTACTGGCAACGAGCAGTACTTC.

CDR3 loop: CSVSFRDEQYF. CDR3 DNA: TGCAGCGTTTCCTTCCGGGACGAGCAGTACTTC. The chain combines TRBV29-1 with TRBJ2-7; D unclear. The germline gives CDR1 SQVTM, CDR2 ANQGSEA. The CDR3 runs 11 residues. V was clipped by 5 bases and J by 5 bases, with 10 bases between them.

CDR3 protein: CASSLHFGGNEQFF. The CDR3 DNA sequence: TGTGCCAGCAGCCTCCATTTTGGTGGCAATGAGCAGTTCTTC. The chain carries TRBV5-4 and TRBJ2-1, with D hard to call. CDR1 SGHNT and CDR2 YYREEE come from the germline V gene (reference sequence). V dropped 4 bases and J dropped 6 bases, with 14 bases sitting between them. The CDR3 spans 14 residues.

The chain carries TRBV29-1 and TRBJ2-7; 11 nucleotides line up with TRBD1. V was pared by 6 bases and J by 6 bases, with 7 bases of the junction left unmatched. This CDR3 has 13 amino acids. The V gene's germline CDR1 is SQVTM and CDR2 ANQGSEA. CDR3 sequence reads: CSVRDRGSLEQYF. The CDR3 DNA sequence: TGCAGCGTCAGGGACAGGGGGTCTCTCGAGCAGTACTTC.

This rearrangement joins TRBV2 to TRBJ2-3, with D possibly matching TRBD1 (6 bases). The CDR3 loop spans 17 amino acids. Germline CDR1 SNHLY, CDR2 FYNNEI. V shed 2 bases and J shed 0 bases, with 15 bases lying between them. DNA of the CDR3: TGTGCCAGCAGTGAATGGTCAGGGGCGTTTAGCACAGATACGCAGTATTTT. Its protein is CASSEWSGAFSTDTQYF.

The sample holds a few counts of this clonotype. The chain employs TRBV19 and TRBJ2-1; 9 nucleotides line up with TRBD2. The CDR3 is made up of 16 amino acids. The trim removed 6 bases at V and 0 bases at J, leaving 6 bases unmatched. Germline loops: CDR1 LNHDA, CDR2 SQIVND (reference sequence). In DNA form, the CDR3 reads TGTGCCAGTAGACGGACTAGCGCGAGCTCCTACAATGAGCAGTTCTTC. It specifies CASRRTSASSYNEQFF.

This clonotype was seen a handful of times. The chain combines TRBV27 with TRBJ2-1; D ambiguous. Germline CDR1 is MNHEY and CDR2 is SMNVEV (reference sequence). The V and J ends lost 5 bases and 7 bases respectively, with 6 bases between them. This CDR3 is 11 amino acids long. The CDR3 region is CASSQSNEQFF. Written as DNA, the CDR3 is TGTGCCAGCAGTCAGTCAAATGAGCAGTTCTTC.

This clonotype has a handful of counts. The chain combines TRBV7-3 with TRBJ2-1; 8 bases line up with TRBD1. This CDR3 region has 13 residues. Per the germline V gene, CDR1 is SGHTA and CDR2 is FQGTGA. With V trimmed by 5 bases and J by 6 bases, 3 bases remained unmatched. The CDR3 region has the DNA TGTGCCAGCAGCCGGACAGGGAGCAATGAGCAGTTCTTC. Protein: CASSRTGSNEQFF.

This clonotype was picked up many times. The chain carries TRBV28 and TRBJ2-1, with D perhaps matching TRBD2 (6 bases). The CDR3 runs to 13 residues. Deletions cut 11 bases from V and 7 bases from J, with 18 bases between. Germline CDR1 and CDR2: MDHEN and SYDVKM. CDR3 residues: CACHGSLRNEQFF. The CDR3 DNA is TGTGCCTGCCACGGGAGTCTAAGGAATGAGCAGTTCTTC.

This clonotype has only a few counts. The junction does not match germline at one end; this may be a read error. The chain joins TRBV5-1 to TRBJ2-7; D tentatively reads TRBD1 or TRBD2 (5 bases each). Per germline, CDR1 SGHRS and CDR2 YFSETQ. CDR3 length: 12 amino acids. CDR3 residues: CASSYGTGIEDF. For the CDR3, the DNA is TGCGCCAGCAGCTACGGGACGGGGATCGAGGACTTC.

In its sample, this clonotype was seen many times. V gene TRBV5-1 combines with J gene TRBJ2-2; 8 bases line up with TRBD2. CDR1 is SGHRS and CDR2 is YFSETQ in the germline V gene. J was trimmed by 6 bases and V by 5 bases; bases with no gene match: 15. This CDR3 is built from 17 residues. The CDR3: CASRASTSGGNAGELFF. CDR3 DNA: TGCGCCAGCAGGGCTAGTACGAGCGGGGGCAACGCCGGGGAGCTGTTTTTT.

This clonotype has ten or more counts. This sequence joins TRBV7-2 and TRBJ1-2, with D possibly TRBD1 on 5 matching bases. Per the germline V gene, CDR1 is SGHTA and CDR2 is FQGNSA. CDR3 size: 18 residues. V was clipped by 3 bases and J by 2 bases, with 22 bases between them. CDR3 protein: CASSLYRTNGQSNYGYTF. CDR3 sequence (DNA): TGTGCCAGCAGCTTGTACCGGACAAACGGGCAATCAAACTATGGCTACACCTTC.

This clonotype was found many times. The chain links TRBV14 to TRBJ2-1; tentative D call: TRBD2 (5 bases). The germline V and J ends were trimmed by 0 bases and 5 bases, with 17 bases remaining between them. CDR1 is SGHDN, CDR2 FVKESK, per germline. The CDR3 extends over 17 amino acids. Written as DNA, the CDR3 is TGTGCCAGCAGCCAAGAAACCGGGATAGCGACGAACAATGAGCAGTTCTTC. Protein product: CASSQETGIATNNEQFF.

This clonotype was seen a handful of times. The chain carries TRBV20-1 and TRBJ2-7; D is possibly TRBD2 (6 bases). CDR3 length equals 14 residues. The germline gives CDR1 DFQATT, CDR2 SNEGSKA (reference sequence). V was cut by 4 bases and J by 3 bases, with 16 bases left in between. The CDR3 sequence: CSANPGGTDYEQYF. CDR3 DNA: TGCAGTGCTAATCCCGGAGGGACGGACTACGAGCAGTACTTC.

This clonotype was counted between two and nine times. The V and J genes are TRBV6-5 and TRBJ1-3; D remains unclear. V was trimmed by 0 bases and J by 0 bases, leaving 9 bases between them. Germline assignment: CDR1 MNHEY and CDR2 SVGAGI. This CDR3 is built from 16 residues. CDR3 nucleotide sequence: TGTGCCAGCAGTTACTCGGCGCCGGCCTCTGGAAACACCATATATTTT. Its translation is CASSYSAPASGNTIYF.

This sequence joins TRBV6-6 and TRBJ2-7, with TRBD2 as a possible D gene (6 bases). From germline, CDR1 is MNHNY and CDR2 SVGAGI (reference sequence). The CDR3 spans 14 residues. V lost 7 bases and J 4 bases, leaving 17 bases between the germline ends. The CDR3 region is CASKSRDSSYEQYF. The CDR3 region has the DNA TGTGCCAGCAAGAGCCGGGACTCGAGTTACGAGCAGTACTTC.